This TCR beta chain is from a study of T cells in localized non-small cell lung cancer. TCRdb keeps only in-frame clones here, not all; method: immunoSEQ multiplex PCR. This table holds tens of thousands of clones, approximately 90% found once. In its sample, this clone was seen once. Its specificity is not known. Germline V gene sequence: CDR1 LGHNA, CDR2 YNFKEQ. With 3 bases removed from V and 3 bases from J, the gap between germline ends came to 11 bases. The CDR3 is made up of 14 amino acids. General study findings and limits: Among the tissues sampled, uninvolved adjacent lung had the highest T cell clonality, above tumor. Only one tumor region went through sequencing, so heterogeneity may still be there.

The rearrangement links TRBV4-2 to TRBJ1-2, with D possibly TRBD1 on 5 matching bases. Specimen: peripheral blood, collected before any cancer treatment. The sequence derives from a female donor aged 60 or older with stage I lung adenocarcinoma. The chain's CDR3 is CASSQLQGDYGYTF. The CDR3 DNA is TGTGCCAGCAGCCAGCTTCAGGGCGACTATGGCTACACCTTC.